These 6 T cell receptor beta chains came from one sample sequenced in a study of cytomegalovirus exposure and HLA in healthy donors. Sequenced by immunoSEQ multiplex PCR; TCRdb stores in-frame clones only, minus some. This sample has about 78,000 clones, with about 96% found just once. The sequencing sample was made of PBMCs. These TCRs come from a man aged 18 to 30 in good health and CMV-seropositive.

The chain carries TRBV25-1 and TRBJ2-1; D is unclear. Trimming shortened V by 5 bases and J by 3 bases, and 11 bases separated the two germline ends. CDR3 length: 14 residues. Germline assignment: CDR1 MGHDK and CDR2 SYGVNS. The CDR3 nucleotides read TGTGCCAGCAGTAGTTTCCAGCGCTACAATGAGCAGTTCTTC. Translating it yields CASSSFQRYNEQFF.

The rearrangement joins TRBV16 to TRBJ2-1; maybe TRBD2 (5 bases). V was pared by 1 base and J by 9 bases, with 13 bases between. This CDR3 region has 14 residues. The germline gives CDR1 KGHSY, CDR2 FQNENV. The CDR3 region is CASSQYAGMGEQFF. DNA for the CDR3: TGTGCCAGCAGCCAATACGCGGGTATGGGTGAGCAGTTCTTC.

The CDR3 DNA reads TGCAGCGCCGCAGCGGGTGGTGGGCGGAGAAGGTATGGCTACACCTTC. Translation gives CSAAAGGGRRRYGYTF. V and J are TRBV29-1 and TRBJ1-2; no reliable D call. Trimming removed 7 bases at V and 5 bases at J, with 26 bases between. The CDR3 length is 16 residues. Per the germline V gene, CDR1 is SQVTM and CDR2 is ANQGSEA.

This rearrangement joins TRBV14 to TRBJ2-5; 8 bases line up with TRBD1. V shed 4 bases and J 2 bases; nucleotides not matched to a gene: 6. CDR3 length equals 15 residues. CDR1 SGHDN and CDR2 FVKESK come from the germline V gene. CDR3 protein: CASSLRQGIQETQYF. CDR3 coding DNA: TGTGCCAGCAGCCTCCGACAGGGGATACAAGAGACCCAGTACTTC.

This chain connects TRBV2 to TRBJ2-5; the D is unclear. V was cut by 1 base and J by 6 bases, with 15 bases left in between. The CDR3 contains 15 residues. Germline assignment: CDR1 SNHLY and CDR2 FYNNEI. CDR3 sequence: CASSEEQVPVQTQYF. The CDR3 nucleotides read TGTGCCAGCAGTGAAGAGCAGGTACCCGTTCAGACCCAGTACTTC. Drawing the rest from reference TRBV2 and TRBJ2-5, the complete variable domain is EPEVTQTPSHQVTQMGQEVILRCVPISNHLYFYWYRQILGQKVEFLVSFYNNEISEKSEIFDDQFSVERPDGSNFTLKIRSTKLEDSAMYFCASSEEQVPVQTQYFGPGTRLLVL.

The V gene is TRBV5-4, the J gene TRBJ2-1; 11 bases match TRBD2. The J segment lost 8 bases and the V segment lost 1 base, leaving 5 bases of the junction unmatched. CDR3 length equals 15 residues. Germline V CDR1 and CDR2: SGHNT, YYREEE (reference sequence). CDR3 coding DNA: TGTGCCAGCAGCTTGACTAGCGGGAGTGTGGATGAGCAGTTCTTC. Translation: CASSLTSGSVDEQFF.